This T cell receptor (beta chain) was recorded in a study of Ad26.COV2.S vaccination and SARS-CoV-2 variants. Study results and limitations: Participants in the vaccine arm had higher spike-specific TCR breadth; placebo recipients had lower.

Treatment: 19 received Ad26.COV2.S at low or high dose, single or two shots; about 5 received placebo; per-sample allocation not given. Sampling happened 63 days after the first vaccine or placebo injection. The donor was a Boston adult aged 18-55 years. Produced via immunoSEQ multiplex PCR; TCRdb's table is partial and in-frame only. The data hold over 400,000 clones, with around 90% observed a single time. As for this clone: Antigen: not known.

Per the germline V gene, CDR1 is SGHTA and CDR2 is FQGNSA. With V trimmed by 1 base and J by 3 bases, 6 bases remained unmatched. The CDR3 loop spans 15 amino acids. The clonotype was recovered from a person between 18 and 59 years old who received the Ad26.COV2.S COVID-19 vaccine or a placebo. The sequencing used peripheral blood, collected in a trial of Ad26.COV2.S vaccine versus placebo. J is TRBJ2-7 and V is TRBV7-2, with 7 bases identical to TRBD2. CDR3 loop: CASSLVAGEGYEQYF. The CDR3 DNA reads TGTGCCAGCAGCTTAGTTGCGGGAGAGGGCTACGAGCAGTACTTC.